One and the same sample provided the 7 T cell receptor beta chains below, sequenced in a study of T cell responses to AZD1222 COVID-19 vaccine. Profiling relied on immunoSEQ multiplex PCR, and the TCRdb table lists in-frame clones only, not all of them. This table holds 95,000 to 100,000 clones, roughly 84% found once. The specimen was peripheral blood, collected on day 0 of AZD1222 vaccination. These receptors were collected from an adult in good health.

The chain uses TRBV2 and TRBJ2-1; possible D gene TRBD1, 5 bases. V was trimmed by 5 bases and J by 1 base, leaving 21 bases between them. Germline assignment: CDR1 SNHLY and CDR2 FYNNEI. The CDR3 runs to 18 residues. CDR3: CASSRLRTVGVSYNEQFF. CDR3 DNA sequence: TGTGCCAGCAGTCGCCTCCGGACCGTAGGGGTATCCTACAATGAGCAGTTCTTC.

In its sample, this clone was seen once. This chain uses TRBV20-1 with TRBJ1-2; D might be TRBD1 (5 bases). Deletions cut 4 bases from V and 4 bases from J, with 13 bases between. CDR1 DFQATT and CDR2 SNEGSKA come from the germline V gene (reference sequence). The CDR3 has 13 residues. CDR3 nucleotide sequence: TGCAGTGCTACTGAGGGGCGAGGCTATGGCTACACCTTC. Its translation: CSATEGRGYGYTF.

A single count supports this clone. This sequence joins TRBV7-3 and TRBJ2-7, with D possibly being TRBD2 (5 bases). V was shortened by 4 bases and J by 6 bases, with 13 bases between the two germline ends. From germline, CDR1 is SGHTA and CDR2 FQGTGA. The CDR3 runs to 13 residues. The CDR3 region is CASSWRIGGEQYF. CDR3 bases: TGTGCCAGCAGCTGGCGAATTGGAGGCGAGCAGTACTTC.

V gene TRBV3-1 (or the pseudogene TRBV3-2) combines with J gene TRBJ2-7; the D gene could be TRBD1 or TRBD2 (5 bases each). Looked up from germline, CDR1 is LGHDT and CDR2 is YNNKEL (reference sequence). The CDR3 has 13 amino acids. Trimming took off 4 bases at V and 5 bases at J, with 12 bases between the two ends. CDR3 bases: TGTGCCAGCAGCCTAGGGACCCTCGACGAGCAGTACTTC. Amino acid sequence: CASSLGTLDEQYF.

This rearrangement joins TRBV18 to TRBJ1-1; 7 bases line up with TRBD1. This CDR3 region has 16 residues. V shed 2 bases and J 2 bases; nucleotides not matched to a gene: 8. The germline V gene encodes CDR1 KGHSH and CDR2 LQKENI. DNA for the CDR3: TGTGCCAGCTCACCAGTTAGACAGGGTATAAACACTGAAGCTTTCTTT. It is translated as CASSPVRQGINTEAFF.

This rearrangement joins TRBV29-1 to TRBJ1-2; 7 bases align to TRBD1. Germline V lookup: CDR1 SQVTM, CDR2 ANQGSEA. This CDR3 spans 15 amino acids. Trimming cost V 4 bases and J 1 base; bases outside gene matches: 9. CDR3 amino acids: CSVVLRDSFNYGYTF. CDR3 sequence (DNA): TGCAGCGTTGTTTTGCGGGACAGTTTTAACTATGGCTACACCTTC.

In DNA, the CDR3 is TGTGCCAGTAGTTTCGGACAGATGAACACTGAAGCTTTCTTT. Translated, it gives CASSFGQMNTEAFF. The rearrangement joins TRBV19 to TRBJ1-1, with D tentatively TRBD1 (6 bases). This CDR3 contains 14 residues. Trimming took off 5 bases at V and 0 bases at J, with 10 bases between the two ends. Germline values: CDR1 LNHDA, CDR2 SQIVND (reference sequence).